Described below is a single T cell receptor (beta chain) sequence and its context. These data come from a study of shared T cell receptors in the human thymus. Profiled with immunoSEQ multiplex PCR; TCRdb holds only in-frame clones, not every one. The sample records over 650,000 clones, more than 70% being singletons. The V end was cut by 0 bases, the J end by 6 bases, with 11 bases between. The CDR3 has 15 amino acids. Per germline, CDR1 PRHDT and CDR2 FYEKMQ (reference sequence). These data also featured in a second study, about human thymus T cells.

Sequenced: thymocytes. This clonotype originated in a boy under two years old with a congenital heart defect. The chain employs TRBV13 and TRBJ1-4, with D unresolved. The CDR3 here is CASSLGRAWDEKLFF. CDR3 DNA: TGTGCCAGCAGCTTAGGGCGGGCTTGGGATGAAAAACTGTTTTTT.